The 23 T cell receptor beta chains below all came from one sample that was sequenced in a study of T cells after yellow fever vaccination. TCRdb independently ran MiXCR on the 5' RACE reads; one entry per CDR3 protein. Among roughly 300,000 distinct CDR3 sequences listed, roughly 8.6% were seen once. The sequencing used PBMCs, collected 45 days after the first yellow fever vaccination. Receptors originate from a man aged 18-30 years who received the YFV17D yellow fever vaccine.

This clonotype was counted many times. The chain employs TRBV9 and TRBJ1-1; TRBD1 might be the D (6 bases). The CDR3 spans 17 residues. Trimming removed 0 bases from V and 3 bases from J, with 18 bases in between. Germline values: CDR1 SGDLS, CDR2 YYNGEE. The CDR3 nucleotides read TGTGCCAGCAGCGTAGTAATCTTACAGGGTTTCGACACTGAAGCTTTCTTT. The encoded protein is CASSVVILQGFDTEAFF.

The chain uses TRBV19 and TRBJ1-3; D ambiguous. There are 13 residues in the CDR3. V gave up 6 bases and J gave up 0 bases, with 6 bases separating them. Germline CDR1 is LNHDA and CDR2 is SQIVND (reference sequence). The chain's CDR3 is CASSVGSGNTIYF. The CDR3 DNA reads as TGTGCCAGTAGCGTTGGCTCTGGAAACACCATATATTTT. The entire variable domain, with the rest obtained from reference TRBV19 and TRBJ1-3, is as follows: DGGITQSPKYLFRKEGQNVTLSCEQNLNHDAMYWYRQDPGQGLRLIYYSQIVNDFQKGDIAEGYSVSREKKESFPLTVTSAQKNPTAFYLCASSVGSGNTIYFGEGSWLTVV.

On this clonotype: This may be a read error: a much more frequent sequence differs by one nucleotide. The gene calls are TRBV20-1 and TRBJ1-5; a weak D match, TRBD1 (5 bases). Trimming cost V 0 bases and J 4 bases, with 16 bases left between them. The CDR3 length is 16 residues. The germline V gene has CDR1 DFQATT and CDR2 SNEGSKA (reference sequence). CDR3 in DNA: TGCAGTGCTAGAGATGGTGGCAGGGCCTTAAATCAGCCCCAGCATTTT. It translates to CSARDGGRALNQPQHF.

This clonotype was picked up a small number of times. The J gene is TRBJ2-3, the V gene TRBV5-6; maybe TRBD2 (6 bases). The length of the CDR3 is 13 residues. The ends were cut back, 7 bases at V and 2 bases at J, with 11 bases in the middle. Germline V lookup: CDR1 SGHDT, CDR2 YYEEEE. CDR3 amino acids: CASLGLITDTQYF. In nucleotides, the CDR3 is TGTGCCAGCCTGGGACTTATCACAGATACGCAGTATTTT.

This clonotype was seen many times. The chain couples TRBV4-3 to TRBJ2-5; a weak D match, TRBD2 (6 bases). The CDR3 has 13 amino acids. V dropped 0 bases and J dropped 5 bases, with 7 bases sitting between them. Germline values: CDR1 LGHNA, CDR2 YSLEER. The DNA of the CDR3 is TGCGCCAGCAGCCAAGATGGGGGGGAGACCCAGTACTTC. Protein sequence: CASSQDGGETQYF.

The rearrangement links TRBV5-6 to TRBJ2-1, with TRBD1 matching over 9 bases. This CDR3 is built from 16 residues. V lost 3 bases and J lost 7; bases outside the gene matches: 11. Germline values: CDR1 SGHDT, CDR2 YYEEEE. The CDR3 DNA reads TGTGCCAGCAGCTCCTTGCAGGGACAGGGAGGTAATGAGCAGTTCTTC. It translates to CASSSLQGQGGNEQFF.

There are a few counts of this clonotype. CDR3: CAISAEKTSGGETQYF. CDR3 nucleotide sequence: TGTGCCATCAGTGCCGAAAAGACTAGCGGAGGAGAGACCCAGTACTTC. This sequence joins TRBV10-3 and TRBJ2-5, with 9 bases fitting TRBD2. This CDR3 comprises 16 residues. Germline CDR1 reads ENHRY; CDR2 reads SYGVKD. The V and J ends lost 4 bases and 4 bases, in that order; junction bases with no gene match: 10.

This clonotype occurred many times. The chain is built from TRBV4-1 and TRBJ1-1, with D perhaps TRBD1 (6 bases). Germline CDR1 MGHRA, CDR2 YSYEKL. Trimming pared 4 bases from V and 5 bases from J, leaving 11 bases between. The CDR3 has 13 amino acids. CDR3 sequence reads: CASSLGGRTEAFF. The CDR3 nucleotides are TGCGCCAGCAGCCTAGGGGGAAGGACTGAAGCTTTCTTT.

This clonotype has only a few counts. The rearrangement links TRBV12-3 or TRBV12-4 to TRBJ1-2, with a weak D call TRBD1 (6 bases). V lost 2 bases and J lost 8, with 12 bases in between. The CDR3 is 13 amino acids. DNA of the CDR3: TGTGCCAGCAGTTTACAGGGGCTAGAGGGCTACACCTTC. Translating gives CASSLQGLEGYTF.

Here the CDR3 reads CASSVDDGGAYEQYF. CDR3 nucleotide sequence: TGTGCCAGCAGCGTAGACGACGGGGGAGCTTACGAGCAGTACTTC. This sequence joins TRBV9 and TRBJ2-7, with a tentative D call TRBD2 (6 bases). Germline-derived CDR1 and CDR2 are SGDLS and YYNGEE. The CDR3 extends over 15 amino acids. Trimming left V 0 bases short and J 4 bases short, with 14 bases between.

The sample holds a few counts of this clonotype. The chain couples TRBV5-1 to TRBJ1-5; D not resolved. This CDR3 is built from 15 residues. Trimming left V 7 bases short and J 4 bases short, with 18 bases between. Germline assignment: CDR1 SGHRS and CDR2 YFSETQ. CDR3 loop: CASGPRRERNQPQHF. The CDR3 DNA reads as TGCGCCAGCGGACCTCGGAGGGAGCGTAATCAGCCCCAGCATTTT.

This clonotype was picked up a small number of times. The chain carries TRBV18 and TRBJ2-1; unclear D gene. This CDR3 has 15 amino acids. The germline V gene encodes CDR1 KGHSH and CDR2 LQKENI. The V and J ends lost 4 bases and 2 bases respectively, with 12 bases between them. In DNA, the CDR3 is TGTGCCAGCTCACTAAGGGATGGGGCCTACAATGAGCAGTTCTTC. This codes for CASSLRDGAYNEQFF.

This chain connects TRBV18 to TRBJ1-1, with D unresolved. Germline assignment: CDR1 KGHSH and CDR2 LQKENI. The CDR3 contains 13 residues. Deletions cut 4 bases from V and 1 base from J, with 7 bases between. This CDR3 reads CASSQDGNTEAFF. Written as DNA, the CDR3 is TGTGCCAGCTCACAGGACGGGAACACTGAAGCTTTCTTT.

This clonotype has a handful of counts. This chain connects TRBV5-1 to TRBJ2-2; TRBD1 is a possible D gene (6 bases). This CDR3 has 16 residues. Between the trimmed V and J ends, which lost 2 bases and 4 bases, there was a span of 15 bases. CDR1 and CDR2 (germline): SGHRS, YFSETQ. The CDR3 loop is CASSLGGQASTGELFF. CDR3 DNA: TGCGCCAGCAGCTTAGGGGGACAAGCGAGCACCGGGGAGCTGTTTTTT.

CDR3 amino acids: CASSIGGGYTF. The CDR3 nucleotides read TGTGCCAGTAGTATCGGCGGTGGCTACACCTTC. The chain has TRBV19 and TRBJ1-2, with D uncertain. The germline CDR1 and CDR2 sequences are LNHDA and SQIVND (reference sequence). CDR3 size: 11 residues. The ends were cut back, 3 bases at V and 7 bases at J, with 6 bases in the middle.

The rearrangement uses TRBV10-3 and TRBJ2-3, with D possibly being TRBD2 (6 bases). V shed 6 bases and J shed 5 bases, with 18 bases lying between them. Germline CDR1 ENHRY, CDR2 SYGVKD. CDR3 size: 15 residues. The CDR3 DNA sequence: TGTGCCATCAGCCCTCCGGGAGACGAGAAAGATACGCAGTATTTT. Translated: CAISPPGDEKDTQYF.

This clonotype was picked up a small number of times. The chain combines TRBV18 with TRBJ1-5; 11 bases fit TRBD1. Trimming at V came to 4 bases and at J to 8 bases, leaving 10 bases not matched to a gene. Germline-derived CDR1 and CDR2 are KGHSH and LQKENI. The CDR3 loop spans 16 amino acids. CDR3 amino acids: CASSQTTGTGGEPQHF. The CDR3 DNA is TGTGCCAGCTCACAAACGACCGGGACAGGGGGAGAGCCCCAGCATTTT.

The chain couples TRBV7-9 to TRBJ2-1; D might be TRBD2 (5 bases). The CDR3 consists of 17 residues. The V gene's germline CDR1 is SEHNR and CDR2 FQNEAQ (reference sequence). Deletions cut 2 bases from V and 7 bases from J, with 21 bases between. Here the CDR3 reads CASSLYALSSAANEQFF. For the CDR3, the DNA is TGTGCCAGCAGCTTATATGCCTTGAGTAGCGCCGCAAATGAGCAGTTCTTC.

This clonotype was recorded a few times. The chain is built from TRBV27 and TRBJ1-2; D is possibly TRBD1 (5 bases). Germline lookup yields CDR1 MNHEY and CDR2 SMNVEV (reference sequence). V was cut by 3 bases and J by 3 bases, with 14 bases left in between. CDR3 length equals 15 residues. The CDR3 loop reads CASSFRAGRYYGYTF. CDR3 nucleotides: TGTGCCAGCAGTTTTAGGGCAGGGAGGTACTATGGCTACACCTTC.

The chain combines TRBV11-2 with TRBJ2-3, with a possible D match to TRBD1 (6 bases). The V gene's germline CDR1 is SGHAT and CDR2 FQNNGV. CDR3 length: 13 amino acids. Trimming removed 7 bases from V and 3 bases from J, with 11 bases in between. CDR3 region: CASTPQGTDTQYF. The CDR3 DNA reads as TGTGCCAGCACCCCACAGGGAACAGATACGCAGTATTTT.

CDR3 in DNA: TGTGCCAGCAGCGTCGGGACTAGCGGGGGGACCGGGGAGACCCAGTACTTC. Its translation: CASSVGTSGGTGETQYF. The chain recombines TRBV9 with TRBJ2-5; 15 bases match TRBD2. Germline lookup yields CDR1 SGDLS and CDR2 YYNGEE. The CDR3 is 17 amino acids. J was trimmed by 5 bases and V by 2 bases; bases with no gene match: 7.

This chain joins TRBV6-5 and TRBJ1-1; D possibly corresponds to TRBD1 (5 bases). V was pared by 0 bases and J by 0 bases, with 8 bases between. The length of the CDR3 is 15 residues. Germline V gives CDR1 MNHEY, CDR2 SVGAGI. The CDR3 protein is CASSYSRRVNTEAFF. CDR3 nucleotides: TGTGCCAGCAGTTACTCCCGCAGGGTGAACACTGAAGCTTTCTTT.

The CDR3 DNA follows: TGTGCCAGCAGCCTTCGGTTCGATGAGCAGTTCTTC. Translated: CASSLRFDEQFF. The chain carries TRBV7-2 and TRBJ2-1; D not resolved. Trimming stripped 5 bases from V and 8 bases from J, with 10 bases between. Germline lookup yields CDR1 SGHTA and CDR2 FQGNSA. This CDR3 is 12 amino acids long.